One sample yielded the 14 T cell receptor beta chains listed below, sequenced in a study of cytomegalovirus exposure and HLA in healthy donors. PCR primers comprised 60 Vbeta and 13 Jbeta primers. Profiling relied on immunoSEQ multiplex PCR, and the TCRdb table lists in-frame clones only, not all of them. The table lists 200,000 to 250,000 clones, over 80% of them singletons. Sequences were obtained from PBMCs. The receptors stem from a boy aged 2-15 years in good health and CMV-seronegative.

V and J are TRBV9 and TRBJ2-1; TRBD2 matches at 10 bases. This CDR3 contains 16 residues. V gave up 2 bases and J gave up 7 bases; unmatched junction bases: 9. The germline V gene has CDR1 SGDLS and CDR2 YYNGEE. The CDR3 coding sequence is TGTGCCAGCAGCGTCTTAGCGGGGGGCGGGGTAAATGAGCAGTTCTTC. Its translation: CASSVLAGGGVNEQFF.

The gene calls are TRBV30 and TRBJ1-2; D perhaps matches TRBD1 (6 bases). The ends were cut back, 2 bases at V and 3 bases at J, with 10 bases in the middle. The length of the CDR3 is 13 residues. Germline V gives CDR1 GTSNPN, CDR2 SVGIG (reference sequence). In nucleotides, the CDR3 is TGTGCCTGGAGTTTGGGGGCCGACTATGGCTACACCTTC. Translating gives CAWSLGADYGYTF.

The chain has TRBV9 and TRBJ1-6; D remains unclear. Germline V lookup: CDR1 SGDLS, CDR2 YYNGEE. There are 12 residues in the CDR3. Between the trimmed V and J ends, which lost 3 bases and 7 bases, there was a span of 5 bases. CDR3 sequence reads: CASSGRNSPLHF. The CDR3 DNA reads TGTGCCAGCAGCGGGAGGAATTCACCCCTCCACTTT. The whole variable domain, filled in from reference TRBV9 and TRBJ1-6, reads DSGVTQTPKHLITATGQRVTLRCSPRSGDLSVYWYQQSLDQGLQFLIQYYNGEERAKGNILERFSAQQFPDLHSELNLSSLELGDSALYFCASSGRNSPLHFGNGTRLTVT.

The chain combines TRBV6-1 with TRBJ2-7; the D gene is possibly TRBD1 (6 bases). The CDR3 has 14 amino acids. Germline V gene lookup returns CDR1 MNHNS and CDR2 SASEGT. Trimming left V 4 bases short and J 0 bases short, with 10 bases between. The CDR3 DNA reads as TGTGCCAGCAGTGTCCGGGACACCTCCTACGAGCAGTACTTC. It encodes CASSVRDTSYEQYF.

The chain uses TRBV4-2 and TRBJ2-3; D may be TRBD2 (5 bases). Per the germline V gene, CDR1 is LGHNA and CDR2 is YNFKEQ. The V and J ends lost 2 bases and 2 bases respectively, with 14 bases between them. This CDR3 is built from 16 residues. In nucleotides, the CDR3 is TGTGCCAGCAGCCAAATTACTGGGGAGTACACAGATACGCAGTATTTT. Translating it yields CASSQITGEYTDTQYF.

This clone has just one count. This chain joins TRBV15 and TRBJ2-1, with TRBD1 as a possible D gene (5 bases). The V and J ends lost 1 base and 6 bases respectively, with 10 bases between them. The length of the CDR3 is 14 residues. Germline CDR1 LNHNV, CDR2 YYDKDF (reference sequence). This CDR3 is CATSRVRGGNEQFF. CDR3 coding DNA: TGTGCCACCAGCAGAGTAAGGGGTGGCAATGAGCAGTTCTTC.

The J gene is TRBJ2-3, the V gene TRBV6-5; D is undetermined. The germline V gene encodes CDR1 MNHEY and CDR2 SVGAGI. The CDR3 runs to 14 residues. V lost 6 bases and J 1 base, leaving 11 bases between the germline ends. CDR3 sequence (DNA): TGTGCCAGCAGGTTACTACGGGGCACAGATACGCAGTATTTT. This codes for CASRLLRGTDTQYF.

V is TRBV19 and J is TRBJ2-3, with D unresolved. CDR3 length: 15 residues. Germline CDR1 and CDR2: LNHDA and SQIVND (reference sequence). The V end lost 5 bases, the J end lost 7 bases, and 19 bases lay between the germline ends. The CDR3 is CASSPPPGAPNTQYF. The CDR3, as DNA: TGTGCCAGTAGTCCCCCTCCCGGAGCCCCCAATACGCAGTATTTT.

This chain's CDR3 is CASSHARNSYNEQFF. The CDR3 DNA reads TGCGCCAGCAGCCATGCTCGGAACAGCTACAATGAGCAGTTCTTC. The chain combines TRBV4-1 with TRBJ2-1; D is ambiguous. Germline V CDR1 and CDR2: MGHRA, YSYEKL. Trimming removed 3 bases from V and 3 bases from J, with 12 bases in between. The CDR3 is 15 residues long.

J is TRBJ2-1 and V is TRBV7-9; D is undetermined. V was trimmed by 1 base and J by 5 bases, leaving 15 bases between them. CDR1 SEHNR and CDR2 FQNEAQ come from the germline V gene (reference sequence). This CDR3 region has 16 residues. The CDR3 reads CASSLDYLGVHNEQFF. The CDR3 DNA follows: TGTGCCAGCAGCTTAGACTATCTCGGCGTCCACAATGAGCAGTTCTTC.

This chain links TRBV4-1 with TRBJ1-1; 10 bases map to TRBD1. This CDR3 has 15 amino acids. Germline V gene sequence: CDR1 MGHRA, CDR2 YSYEKL. Trimming cost V 1 base and J 8 bases; bases outside gene matches: 7. CDR3 sequence reads: CASSQGSGTGAEAFF. CDR3 coding DNA: TGCGCCAGCAGCCAAGGGTCCGGGACAGGGGCAGAAGCTTTCTTT.

The V and J genes are TRBV7-9 and TRBJ1-1; D might be TRBD1 (5 bases). The V and J ends lost 6 bases and 1 base respectively, with 9 bases between them. The CDR3 totals 13 residues. Germline V gene sequence: CDR1 SEHNR, CDR2 FQNEAQ (reference sequence). CDR3 protein: CASRPQENTEAFF. The CDR3 DNA reads as TGTGCCAGCAGACCACAGGAGAACACTGAAGCTTTCTTT.

Notes on this clone: One junction end disagrees with the germline gene, perhaps due to a read error. V gene TRBV7-3 combines with J gene TRBJ1-2, with 9 bases lining up with TRBD1. Germline V CDR1 and CDR2: SGHTA, FQGTGA. This CDR3 comprises 14 residues. CDR3 amino acids: CASSTLTGGDGCTF. For the CDR3, the DNA is TGTGCCAGCAGCACCTTAACAGGGGGCGATGGCTGCACCTTC. Combining the CDR3 with reference TRBV7-3 and TRBJ1-2 gives the whole variable domain GAGVSQTPSNKVTEKGKYVELRCDPISGHTALYWYRQSLGQGPEFLIYFQGTGAADDSGLPNDRFFAVRPEGSVSTLKIQRTERGDSAVYLCASSTLTGGDGCTFGSGTRLTVV.

The chain joins TRBV19 to TRBJ1-2; D remains unclear. This CDR3 is 13 amino acids long. V gave up 1 base and J gave up 8 bases, with 11 bases separating them. Germline-derived CDR1 and CDR2 are LNHDA and SQIVND (reference sequence). CDR3 bases: TGTGCCAGTAGTATAGGTCAGGTTGGGGGCTACACCTTC. Translated, it gives CASSIGQVGGYTF. Full variable domain (missing parts from reference TRBV19 and TRBJ1-2): DGGITQSPKYLFRKEGQNVTLSCEQNLNHDAMYWYRQDPGQGLRLIYYSQIVNDFQKGDIAEGYSVSREKKESFPLTVTSAQKNPTAFYLCASSIGQVGGYTFGSGTRLTVV.